This TCR beta chain was found in a study of CD8 T cells in Susac syndrome. RNA was extracted with the RNeasy kit, and a quantity of about 0.5 to 1 ug was reverse transcribed using random hexamers. MiXCR was run by TCRdb on the immunoSEQ multiplex PCR reads, yielding one entry per CDR3 protein. The sample records more than 95,000 distinct CDR3 sequences, 90% to 95% being singletons. Germline trimming cut 1 base from V and 5 bases from J; bases unmatched to any gene: 2. The CDR3 contains 14 residues. The germline CDR1 and CDR2 sequences are DFQATT and SNEGSKA (reference sequence). Material: CD4+ T cells from PBMCs. J is TRBJ1-6 and V is TRBV20-1, with 7 bases fitting TRBD1. This sequence originates from a human donor with multiple sclerosis. The CDR3 region has the DNA TGCAGTGCTAGAGCTGGGACAGATAATTCACCCCTCCACTTT. It encodes CSARAGTDNSPLHF.